This T cell receptor (beta chain) was obtained from a study of OX40 agonist ivuxolimab in advanced cancers. Notes on this clone: Its antigen remains unidentified. This CDR3 is also generated by other DNA sequences in the sample.

The CDR3 sequence is 11 residues long. Germline-derived CDR1 and CDR2 are SGHRS and YFSETQ. Deletions cut 4 bases from V and 2 bases from J, with 3 bases between. At cycle 4 day 1, cycle 7 day 1, and baseline, blood was sampled. Libraries were prepared by immunoSEQ multiplex PCR; TCRdb keeps only in-frame clonotypes and omits some of them. The table lists roughly 120,000 clones, under 95% of them singletons. Study results and caveats: Partial responders dosed at 0.1-3.0 mg/kg displayed clonal expansion ranking among the lowest. The mean number of expanded clones was higher in CD8+ T cells than in CD4+.

This specimen consisted of CD4+ or CD8+ T cells sorted from blood, obtained in a trial of the OX40 agonist ivuxolimab. This TCR was recovered from an adult with an advanced solid tumor such as melanoma, head and neck, liver or kidney cancer. This sequence joins TRBV5-1 and TRBJ2-5, with D hard to call. Here the CDR3 DNA reads TGCGCCAGCAGCCTGCAAGAGACCCAGTACTTC. As protein: CASSLQETQYF.